The clone carrying this TCR beta chain occurred a few times. Its specificity is unknown. These data belong to a study of T cells in Graves' hyperthyroidism and ophthalmopathy. Findings and limits, study-wide: Ophthalmopathy, which appeared later, was predicted by the model a median approximately 6.7 months before onset. Ophthalmopathy and stable hyperthyroidism were told apart by a 13 V-J model.

The hyperthyroidism was newly diagnosed and had lasted under 2 months; the patients were aged 18 to 65. Before ophthalmopathy appeared, progressors gave blood at initial hyperthyroidism diagnosis. This CDR3 comprises 16 residues. Per the germline V gene, CDR1 is MNHNS and CDR2 is SASEGT. V gave up 5 bases and J gave up 0 bases, with 14 bases separating them. Amplification of TCR beta CDR3 regions used RNA as the template. When the TCR CDR3 underwent first-round RT-PCR, the HTBI primer set was used. TCRdb reprocessed the multiplex PCR reads with MiXCR, giving one entry per CDR3 protein. The repertoire holds some 250,000 distinct CDR3 sequences, less than 15% seen once, with less than 15% in the top ten.

This TCR was recovered from a woman aged 35 to 49 with Graves' hyperthyroidism that later progressed to Graves' ophthalmopathy. The sequenced sample was blood. V gene TRBV6-1 combines with J gene TRBJ2-4; D may be TRBD2 (5 bases). The CDR3 protein is CASSKDYLVAKNIQYF. The CDR3 DNA reads as TGTGCCAGCAGTAAAGACTATTTGGTAGCCAAAAACATTCAGTACTTC.